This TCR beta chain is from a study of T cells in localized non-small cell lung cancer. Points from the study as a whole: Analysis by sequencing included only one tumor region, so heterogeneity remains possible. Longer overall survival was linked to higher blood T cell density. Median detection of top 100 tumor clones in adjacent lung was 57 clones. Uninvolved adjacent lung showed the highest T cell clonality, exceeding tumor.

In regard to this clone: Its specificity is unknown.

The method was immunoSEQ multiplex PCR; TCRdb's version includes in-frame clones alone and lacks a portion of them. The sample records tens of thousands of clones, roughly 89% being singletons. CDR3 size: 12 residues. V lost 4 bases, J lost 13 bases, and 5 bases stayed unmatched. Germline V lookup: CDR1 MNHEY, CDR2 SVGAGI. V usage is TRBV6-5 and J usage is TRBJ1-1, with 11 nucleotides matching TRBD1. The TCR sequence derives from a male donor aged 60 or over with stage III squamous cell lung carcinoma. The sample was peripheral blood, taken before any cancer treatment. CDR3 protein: CASSSDRGRFFF. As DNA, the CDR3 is TGTGCCAGCAGTTCGGACAGGGGGCGGTTTTTCTTT.